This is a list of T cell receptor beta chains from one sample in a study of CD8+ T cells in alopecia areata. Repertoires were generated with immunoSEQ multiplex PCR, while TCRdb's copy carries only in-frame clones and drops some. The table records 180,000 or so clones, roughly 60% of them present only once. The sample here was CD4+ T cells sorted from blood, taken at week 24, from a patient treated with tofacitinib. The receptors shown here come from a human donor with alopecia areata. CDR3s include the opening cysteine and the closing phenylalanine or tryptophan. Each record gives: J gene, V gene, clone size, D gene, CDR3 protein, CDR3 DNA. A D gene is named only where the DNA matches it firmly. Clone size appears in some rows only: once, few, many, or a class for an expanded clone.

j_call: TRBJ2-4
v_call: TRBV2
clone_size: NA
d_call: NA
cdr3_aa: CASTLTRWAKNIQYF
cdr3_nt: TGTGCCAGCACCCTCACTCGGTGGGCCAAAAACATTCAGTACTTC

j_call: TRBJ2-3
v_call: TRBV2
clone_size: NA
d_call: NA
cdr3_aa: CASVERATSTDTQYF
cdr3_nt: TGTGCCAGCGTAGAGCGCGCAACTAGCACAGATACGCAGTATTTT

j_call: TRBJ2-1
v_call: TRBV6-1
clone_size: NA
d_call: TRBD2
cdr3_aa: CASSEDLSASGYNEQFF
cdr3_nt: TGTGCCAGCAGTGAAGATCTTTCGGCTAGCGGGTACAATGAGCAGTTCTTC

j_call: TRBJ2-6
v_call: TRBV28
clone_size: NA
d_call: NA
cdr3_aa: CASSDLKYSGANVLTF
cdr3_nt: TGTGCCAGCAGTGACCTTAAATACTCTGGGGCCAACGTCCTGACTTTC

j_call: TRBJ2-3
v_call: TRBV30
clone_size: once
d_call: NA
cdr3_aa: CAWSVTPSDTQYF
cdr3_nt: TGTGCCTGGAGTGTAACCCCCTCAGATACGCAGTATTTT

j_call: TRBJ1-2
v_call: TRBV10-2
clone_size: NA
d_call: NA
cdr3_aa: CASMGSGNYGYTF
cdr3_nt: TGCGCCAGCATGGGGTCAGGGAACTATGGCTACACCTTC

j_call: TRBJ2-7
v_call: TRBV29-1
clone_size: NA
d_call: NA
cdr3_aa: CSVEKQDAYEQYF
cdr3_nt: TGCAGCGTTGAAAAGCAGGACGCCTACGAGCAGTACTTC

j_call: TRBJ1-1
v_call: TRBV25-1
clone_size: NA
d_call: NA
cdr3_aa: CASSEPGQWTEAFF
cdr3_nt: TGTGCCAGCAGTGAGCCAGGGCAATGGACTGAAGCTTTCTTT

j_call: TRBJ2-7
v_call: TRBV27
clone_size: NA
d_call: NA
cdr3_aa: CASSGGIFYEQYF
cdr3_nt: TGTGCCAGCAGCGGCGGGATTTTCTACGAGCAGTACTTC

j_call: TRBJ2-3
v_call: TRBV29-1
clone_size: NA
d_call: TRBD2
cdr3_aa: CSVGKGGGPTDTQYF
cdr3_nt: TGCAGCGTTGGGAAAGGCGGGGGGCCCACAGATACGCAGTATTTT

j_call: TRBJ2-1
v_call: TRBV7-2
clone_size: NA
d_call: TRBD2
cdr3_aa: CASSLAGAGVYNEQFF
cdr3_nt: TGTGCCAGCAGCTTAGCCGGCGCGGGGGTCTACAATGAGCAGTTCTTC

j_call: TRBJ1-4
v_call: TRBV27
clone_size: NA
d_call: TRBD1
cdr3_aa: CASSRTGNEKLFF
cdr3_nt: TGTGCCAGCAGTAGGACAGGGAATGAAAAACTGTTTTTT

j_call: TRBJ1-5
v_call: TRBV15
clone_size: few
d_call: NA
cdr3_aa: CATSRARDGGQHF
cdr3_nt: TGTGCCACCAGCAGAGCACGGGACGGAGGTCAGCATTTT

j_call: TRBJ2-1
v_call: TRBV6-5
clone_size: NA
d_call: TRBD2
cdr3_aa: CASSPQRGLNNEQFF
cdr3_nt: TGTGCCAGCAGTCCTCAGCGGGGGCTCAACAATGAGCAGTTCTTC

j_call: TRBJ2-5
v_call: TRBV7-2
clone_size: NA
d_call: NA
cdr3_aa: CASSQYGLTYQETQYF
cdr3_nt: TGTGCCAGCAGTCAGTACGGACTAACTTACCAAGAGACCCAGTACTTC

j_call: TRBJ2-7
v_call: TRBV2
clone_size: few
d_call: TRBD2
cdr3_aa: CASSSTSGGGQTTYEQYF
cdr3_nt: TGTGCCAGCAGCTCCACTAGCGGGGGGGGACAAACAACCTACGAGCAGTACTTC

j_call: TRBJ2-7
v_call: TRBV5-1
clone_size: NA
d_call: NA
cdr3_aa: CASSLGSGVDYEQYF
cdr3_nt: TGCGCCAGCAGCTTGGGTTCCGGGGTGGACTACGAGCAGTACTTC

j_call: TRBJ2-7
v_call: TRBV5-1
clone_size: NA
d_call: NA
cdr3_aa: CATQRDIASYEQYF
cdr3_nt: TGCGCCACCCAGCGGGACATTGCCTCCTACGAGCAGTACTTC

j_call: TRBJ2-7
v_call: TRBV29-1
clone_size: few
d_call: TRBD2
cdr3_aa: CSVEGTSGRGPSYEQYF
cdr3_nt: TGCAGCGTTGAGGGGACTAGCGGGAGGGGGCCCTCCTACGAGCAGTACTTC

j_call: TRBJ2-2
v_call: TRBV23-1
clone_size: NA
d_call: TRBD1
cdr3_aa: CASSQGPTGVRTGELFF
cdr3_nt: TGCGCCAGCAGTCAAGGGCCGACAGGGGTGAGGACCGGGGAGCTGTTTTTT

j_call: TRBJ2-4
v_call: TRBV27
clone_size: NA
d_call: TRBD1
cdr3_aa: CASSLGTGQGGIQYF
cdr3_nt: TGTGCCAGCAGTTTAGGGACAGGTCAGGGAGGCATTCAGTACTTC

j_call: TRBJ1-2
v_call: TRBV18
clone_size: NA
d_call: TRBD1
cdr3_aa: CASSPMGQDNYGYTF
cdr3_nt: TGTGCCAGCTCACCAATGGGACAGGATAACTATGGCTACACCTTC

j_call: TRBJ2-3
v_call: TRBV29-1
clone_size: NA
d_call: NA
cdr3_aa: CSVPASSTTDTQYF
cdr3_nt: TGCAGCGTCCCCGCGTCAAGTACCACAGATACGCAGTATTTT

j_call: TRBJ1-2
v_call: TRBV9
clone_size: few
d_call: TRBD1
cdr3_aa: CASSPLPGQGVSGYTF
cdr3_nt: TGTGCCAGCAGCCCCCTACCGGGACAGGGGGTTTCTGGCTACACCTTC

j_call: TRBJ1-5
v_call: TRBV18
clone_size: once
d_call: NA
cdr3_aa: CASSPEGMQPQHF
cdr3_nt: TGTGCCAGCTCACCCGAAGGTATGCAGCCCCAGCATTTT

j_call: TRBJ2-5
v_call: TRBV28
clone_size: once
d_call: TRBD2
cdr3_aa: CASSPGLAIETQYF
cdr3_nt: TGTGCCAGCAGTCCGGGACTAGCTATTGAGACCCAGTACTTC

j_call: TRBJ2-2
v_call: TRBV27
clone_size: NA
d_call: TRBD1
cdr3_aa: CASSIFRGISNTGELFF
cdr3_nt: TGTGCCAGCAGTATCTTCAGGGGGATCTCCAACACCGGGGAGCTGTTTTTT

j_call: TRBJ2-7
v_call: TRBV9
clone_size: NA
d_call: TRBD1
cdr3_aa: CASSVTGAREQYF
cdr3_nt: TGTGCCAGCAGCGTCACAGGGGCCCGCGAGCAGTACTTC

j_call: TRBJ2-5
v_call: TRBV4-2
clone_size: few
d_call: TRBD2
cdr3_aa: CASSQDRGWGGTQYF
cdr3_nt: TGTGCCAGCAGCCAAGATCGAGGCTGGGGGGGGACCCAGTACTTC

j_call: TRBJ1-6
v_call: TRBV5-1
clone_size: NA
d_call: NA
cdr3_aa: CASSLGTGRALHF
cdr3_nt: TGCGCCAGCAGCTTGGGAACGGGTCGGGCCCTCCACTTT

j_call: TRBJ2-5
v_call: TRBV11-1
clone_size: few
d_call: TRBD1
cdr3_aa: CASSLTRTGVETQYF
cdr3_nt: TGTGCCAGCAGCCTGACGCGGACAGGGGTCGAGACCCAGTACTTC

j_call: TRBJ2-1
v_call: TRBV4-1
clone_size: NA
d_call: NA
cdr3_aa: CASRGEGNNEQFF
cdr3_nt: TGCGCCAGCAGAGGTGAGGGAAACAATGAGCAGTTCTTC

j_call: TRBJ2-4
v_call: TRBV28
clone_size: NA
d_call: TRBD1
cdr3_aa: CASMGQSLAKNIQYF
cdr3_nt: TGTGCCAGCATGGGACAGTCTCTAGCCAAAAACATTCAGTACTTC

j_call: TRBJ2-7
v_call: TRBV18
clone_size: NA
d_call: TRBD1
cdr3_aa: CASSPPGTEYEQYF
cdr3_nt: TGTGCCAGCTCACCACCGGGGACAGAATACGAGCAGTACTTC

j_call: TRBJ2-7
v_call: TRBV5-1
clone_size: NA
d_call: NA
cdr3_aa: CASSGSGVYEQYF
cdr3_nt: TGCGCCAGCAGCGGGTCGGGGGTGTACGAGCAGTACTTC

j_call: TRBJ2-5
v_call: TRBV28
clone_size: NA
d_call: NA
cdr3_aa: CASSFPGTSKTQYF
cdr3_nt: TGTGCCAGCAGTTTCCCGGGGACATCCAAGACCCAGTACTTC

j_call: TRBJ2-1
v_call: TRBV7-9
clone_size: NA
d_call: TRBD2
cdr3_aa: CASSSGTSGYNEQFF
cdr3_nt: TGTGCCAGCAGTTCCGGGACTAGCGGCTACAATGAGCAGTTCTTC